A single sample is the source of the 2 T cell receptor beta chains below, sequenced in a study of cytomegalovirus exposure and HLA in healthy donors. Amplification used 60 Vbeta primers and 13 Jbeta primers. Profiled with immunoSEQ multiplex PCR; TCRdb holds only in-frame clones, not every one. This listing includes approximately 120,000 clones. The sequencing sample was made of PBMCs. These TCRs come from a man younger than 30 in good health and CMV-seronegative.

V is TRBV13 and J is TRBJ1-1; D ambiguous. V lost 6 bases, J lost 0 bases, and 14 bases lay in between. Germline-derived CDR1 and CDR2 are PRHDT and FYEKMQ (reference sequence). This CDR3 region has 15 residues. The CDR3 loop is CASSKTGSMNTEAFF. Written as DNA, the CDR3 is TGTGCCAGCAGTAAAACGGGATCTATGAACACTGAAGCTTTCTTT.

The chain carries TRBV5-5 and TRBJ2-3; D call uncertain. This CDR3 has 16 residues. V dropped 1 base and J dropped 3 bases, with 15 bases sitting between them. The germline CDR1 and CDR2 sequences are SGHKS and YYEKEE (reference sequence). The CDR3 loop is CASSLNPPARTDTQYF. Here the CDR3 DNA reads TGTGCCAGCAGCTTGAACCCCCCAGCGAGGACAGATACGCAGTATTTT.